The rows below give T cell receptor beta chains drawn from one sample of a study of monozygotic twins with inflammatory bowel disease. TCRdb reanalyzed the 5' RACE reads, giving one entry per CDR3 protein sequence and no DNA. This table lists about 160,000 distinct CDR3 sequences. The sequenced material came from blood. These receptor sequences come from a human donor with ulcerative colitis or Crohn's disease, or a healthy co-twin of an affected twin (not recorded which). Both conserved end residues are part of each CDR3.

TRBJ1-5 TRBV7-9 CASSLGLNQPQHF
TRBJ1-5 TRBV20-1 CSARDKPGSGQPQHF
TRBJ2-5 TRBV6-1 CASSPDRGPLETQYF
TRBJ2-5 TRBV7-3 CASSLTGGTETQYF
TRBJ2-5 TRBV29-1 CSALDWKEETQYF
TRBJ1-2 TRBV30 CAWTRSRDYGYTF
TRBJ2-5 TRBV20-1 CSAREGRFRQETQYF
TRBJ2-6 TRBV5-1 CASSLYRGHISGANVLTF
TRBJ2-2 TRBV7-3 CASSRYLSGGTGELFF
TRBJ2-7 TRBV3-1 CASSQAALRVCEQYF
TRBJ2-1 TRBV6-5 CASSYSNGNEQFF
TRBJ2-1 TRBV2 CASRFGQGAFRYNEQFF
TRBJ2-1 TRBV6-2/TRBV6-3 CASSYSMPLGAGVYNEQFF
TRBJ2-7 TRBV4-2 CASSLEGENPYEQYF
TRBJ1-5 TRBV7-3 CASSLQGIQPQHF
TRBJ2-7 TRBV29-1 CSVYKTSYEQYF
TRBJ2-7 TRBV7-2 CASSGGSEQYF
TRBJ2-1 TRBV24-1 CATSDPGQGDYNEQFF
TRBJ2-3 TRBV7-2 CASSPQDRSLTDTQYF
TRBJ1-4 TRBV20-1 CSVSRTGLENEKLFF
TRBJ1-1 TRBV9 CASSVGLTTSEAFF
TRBJ2-7 TRBV6-1 CASSDYRGTGAYEQYF
TRBJ2-3 TRBV6-4 CASSDLDRTDTQYF
TRBJ1-2 TRBV5-1 CASSSPTGVYGYTF
TRBJ2-7 TRBV5-1 CASSLAGQGSYEQYF
TRBJ2-1 TRBV7-9 CASSPQLAGLTYNEQFF
TRBJ1-1 TRBV7-2 CASSFRQGKTFF
TRBJ2-5 TRBV5-1 CASSWASQETQYF
TRBJ2-7 TRBV18 CASSPGLAGANEQYF
TRBJ1-4 TRBV7-8 CASSLHRDLNEKLFF
TRBJ2-3 TRBV3-1 CASSRLGTDTQYF
TRBJ2-7 TRBV7-8 CASSLGTDTYEQYF
TRBJ2-3 TRBV24-1 CATSDLWHSTDTQYF
TRBJ2-7 TRBV4-1 CASSPMDRSSYEQYF
TRBJ2-5 TRBV6-1 CASRRQGGETQYF
TRBJ2-6 TRBV19 CASSLLGLAGTGANVLTF
TRBJ2-1 TRBV12-3/TRBV12-4 CASSVSGVYNEQFF
TRBJ2-1 TRBV19 CASSPPGLGGEQFF
TRBJ2-3 TRBV11-3 CASSEQGIEEDTQYF
TRBJ2-7 TRBV6-5 CASSFPPSLHDEQYF
TRBJ2-1 TRBV7-2 CASSLSRVAVRRNEQFF
TRBJ2-1 TRBV10-3 CAISGQDSYNEQFF
TRBJ2-2 TRBV5-1 CASSLAVDTGELFF
TRBJ2-1 TRBV4-1 CASSRLDSGSYNEQFF